The next 18 T cell receptor beta chains were all read from a single sample in a study of cytomegalovirus exposure and HLA in healthy donors. It was with 60 Vbeta and 13 Jbeta primers that the PCR ran. The repertoire was sequenced with immunoSEQ multiplex PCR; TCRdb's copy has only in-frame clones and lacks some. This table has more than 95,000 clones, about four fifths appearing once. Sequences were obtained from PBMCs. The receptors come from a woman aged 45-60 years in good health and CMV-seropositive.

A single count supports this clone. The chain recombines TRBV5-8 with TRBJ2-1, with 7 nucleotides matching TRBD2. Germline assignment: CDR1 SGHTS and CDR2 YDEGEE. The CDR3 extends over 15 amino acids. Trimming took 0 bases from V and 7 from J; bases not matched to a gene: 7. The CDR3 nucleotides are TGTGCCAGCAGCTTGGGACTAGCAATTACGAATGAGCAGTTCTTC. Translated: CASSLGLAITNEQFF.

This clone was detected only a few times. The J gene is TRBJ2-2, the V gene TRBV19; a weak D match, TRBD2 (5 bases). The CDR3 has 17 amino acids. V lost 7 bases, J lost 8 bases, and 26 bases lay in between. The germline gives CDR1 LNHDA, CDR2 SQIVND (reference sequence). The CDR3 here is CASTPSRGSSFGGELFF. As DNA, the CDR3 is TGTGCCAGTACTCCTTCACGGGGATCCTCGTTCGGGGGGGAGCTGTTTTTT.

In its sample, this clone was seen a few times. DNA of the CDR3: TGTGCCAGCGCCCGGACTAGCGGGAGAGCAGCAGATACGCAGTATTTT. Encoded protein: CASARTSGRAADTQYF. The V call is TRBV7-2, the J call TRBJ2-3, with 13 bases lining up with TRBD2. The CDR3 totals 16 residues. Germline V gene lookup returns CDR1 SGHTA and CDR2 FQGNSA. J gave up 4 bases and V 8 bases, and 9 bases lay outside the gene matches.

The chain uses TRBV12-5 and TRBJ2-4, with D possibly matching TRBD1 (5 bases). Germline CDR1 reads LGHNT; CDR2 reads FRNRAP. With 6 bases removed from V and 7 bases from J, the gap between germline ends came to 19 bases. CDR3 length equals 15 residues. This CDR3 reads CASGRSRLPGNIQYF. The CDR3 nucleotides are TGTGCTAGTGGCCGCAGCCGGTTGCCAGGGAACATTCAGTACTTC.

The V gene is TRBV4-1, the J gene TRBJ1-5, with 11 bases matching TRBD1. Germline values: CDR1 MGHRA, CDR2 YSYEKL. V was clipped by 3 bases and J by 5 bases; unmatched bases: 9. This CDR3 spans 17 amino acids. The CDR3 protein is CASSHPKGTGGDQPQHF. The DNA for the CDR3 is TGCGCCAGCAGCCATCCCAAGGGGACAGGGGGAGATCAGCCCCAGCATTTT.

In the case of this clone: This sample includes further DNA sequences coding for the same CDR3. V usage is TRBV6-1 and J usage is TRBJ1-6, with a tentative D call TRBD1 (5 bases). The CDR3 has 15 amino acids. The V gene's germline CDR1 is MNHNS and CDR2 SASEGT. The V gene lost 5 bases and the J gene lost 2 bases, with 10 bases spanning the gap. The CDR3 protein is CASSPRTTYNSPLHF. CDR3 coding DNA: TGTGCCAGCAGTCCCCGGACAACCTATAATTCACCCCTCCACTTT.

J is TRBJ1-5 and V is TRBV6-5; no clear D gene. Trimming removed 6 bases from V and 0 bases from J, with 12 bases in between. CDR1 and CDR2 (germline): MNHEY, SVGAGI. The CDR3 has 15 amino acids. The CDR3 reads CASRGSGGSNQPQHF. The CDR3 bases are TGTGCCAGCAGGGGGAGTGGTGGTAGCAATCAGCCCCAGCATTTT.

This clone was seen only a few times. This sequence joins TRBV7-9 and TRBJ1-1; D possibly corresponds to TRBD1 (5 bases). The germline gives CDR1 SEHNR, CDR2 FQNEAQ (reference sequence). The CDR3 sequence is 19 residues long. With 1 base removed from V and 0 bases from J, the gap between germline ends came to 21 bases. The chain's CDR3 is CASSLVLGRGRGMNTEAFF. DNA of the CDR3: TGTGCCAGCAGCTTAGTCCTTGGGAGGGGTCGAGGCATGAACACTGAAGCTTTCTTT.

This clone was detected only once. This rearrangement joins TRBV20-1 to TRBJ2-7, with no clear D. Per germline, CDR1 DFQATT and CDR2 SNEGSKA (reference sequence). The CDR3 has 11 amino acids. V shed 1 base and J shed 3 bases, with 4 bases lying between them. The CDR3 region is CSARVSYEQYF. In DNA, the CDR3 is TGCAGTGCTAGAGTGAGCTACGAGCAGTACTTC.

CDR3 sequence: CASSPRAGTSSFGEQFF. CDR3 nucleotide sequence: TGTGCCAGCAGCCCCCGGGCGGGGACTAGCTCCTTCGGTGAGCAGTTCTTC. The chain is built from TRBV5-8 and TRBJ2-1; 9 nucleotides agree with TRBD2. CDR3 length equals 17 residues. Germline CDR1 is SGHTS and CDR2 is YDEGEE. J was trimmed by 9 bases and V by 4 bases; bases with no gene match: 17.

CDR3 nucleotide sequence: TGTGCCAGCAGCCAAGAAGGTCGACTAGCGGGAGGGCCGTACGAGCAGTACTTC. Translated, it gives CASSQEGRLAGGPYEQYF. The rearrangement links TRBV4-2 to TRBJ2-7; 14 bases are a match to TRBD2. The germline gives CDR1 LGHNA, CDR2 YNFKEQ. The trim removed 0 bases at V and 4 bases at J, leaving 8 bases unmatched. The CDR3 runs to 18 residues.

This clone was observed a few times. The V and J genes are TRBV6-1 and TRBJ1-1, with D possibly TRBD1 on 6 matching bases. The CDR3 loop spans 12 amino acids. Germline CDR1 and CDR2: MNHNS and SASEGT. With 6 bases removed from V and 4 bases from J, the gap between germline ends came to 9 bases. The CDR3 DNA reads TGTGCCAGCAGCAGGACAGCCACTGAAGCTTTCTTT. Translation: CASSRTATEAFF.

The V gene is TRBV19, the J gene TRBJ1-1; 8 nucleotides match TRBD1. V lost 5 bases to trimming and J lost 0 bases; unmatched junction nucleotides: 5. The length of the CDR3 is 15 residues. CDR1 is LNHDA and CDR2 is SQIVND in the germline V gene (reference sequence). CDR3 region: CASSYRQGMNTEAFF. The CDR3 nucleotides read TGTGCCAGTAGTTACCGACAGGGGATGAACACTGAAGCTTTCTTT. The full variable domain, in which reference TRBV19 and TRBJ1-1 provide the parts outside the CDR3, is DGGITQSPKYLFRKEGQNVTLSCEQNLNHDAMYWYRQDPGQGLRLIYYSQIVNDFQKGDIAEGYSVSREKKESFPLTVTSAQKNPTAFYLCASSYRQGMNTEAFFGQGTRLTVV.

A note on this clone: The same CDR3 also results from other DNA sequences found in this sample. The J gene is TRBJ1-5, the V gene TRBV5-1, with D maybe TRBD1 (6 bases). This CDR3 is built from 14 residues. The ends were cut back, 0 bases at V and 4 bases at J, with 8 bases in the middle. The germline gives CDR1 SGHRS, CDR2 YFSETQ. The CDR3 bases are TGCGCCAGCAGCTTGGAAGGGGGAAATCAGCCCCAGCATTTT. It encodes CASSLEGGNQPQHF.

CDR3 residues: CASSYTGTGAYEQYF. DNA of the CDR3: TGTGCCAGCAGTTACACCGGGACAGGGGCCTACGAGCAGTACTTC. V gene TRBV6-5 combines with J gene TRBJ2-7, with 10 bases fitting TRBD1. The V gene's germline CDR1 is MNHEY and CDR2 SVGAGI. The V and J ends lost 2 bases and 2 bases, in that order; junction bases with no gene match: 3. The CDR3 contains 15 residues.

The rearrangement links TRBV30 to TRBJ2-3; the D is unclear. The CDR3 spans 11 residues. The germline CDR1 and CDR2 sequences are GTSNPN and SVGIG (reference sequence). V shed 1 base and J shed 10 bases, with 9 bases lying between them. CDR3 protein: CAWSGRGAQYF. The DNA of the CDR3 is TGTGCCTGGAGTGGACGAGGTGCGCAGTATTTT. Full variable domain (missing parts from reference TRBV30 and TRBJ2-3): SQTIHQWPATLVQPVGSPLSLECTVEGTSNPNLYWYRQAAGRGLQLLFYSVGIGQISSEVPQNLSASRPQDRQFILSSKKLLLSDSGFYLCAWSGRGAQYFGPGTRLTVL.

The table lists this clone with a count of one. The chain combines TRBV6-5 with TRBJ2-1; no firm D call. V lost 5 bases and J lost 7, with 6 bases in between. The CDR3 is 11 amino acids. Germline V CDR1 and CDR2: MNHEY, SVGAGI. Here the CDR3 DNA reads TGTGCCAGCAGTCGAGCGAATGAGCAGTTCTTC. Translation: CASSRANEQFF.

This chain's CDR3 is CASSLATAGQDEQYF. The CDR3 region has the DNA TGTGCCAGCAGCTTAGCCACCGCCGGACAGGACGAGCAGTACTTC. This chain uses TRBV13 with TRBJ2-7, with 7 nucleotides matching TRBD1. The germline V gene encodes CDR1 PRHDT and CDR2 FYEKMQ (reference sequence). CDR3 length: 15 residues. V trimming: 1 base; J trimming: 5 bases; junction bases outside the gene matches: 8.